The clone carrying this T cell receptor (beta chain) was observed a handful of times. What it binds is unknown. This specimen belongs to a study of cytomegalovirus exposure and HLA in healthy donors. Findings of the study overall: Sequencing likely caused a cluster of highly shared sequence variants. The study reported that TCR beta sequences accurately predicted HLA-A and HLA-B alleles in most subjects. Altogether, some 160 TCR beta chains were recorded as cytomegalovirus-associated. The authors confirmed in vitro that a few CMV-associated chains were specific for CMV antigens.

Primers: 60 Vbeta forward and 13 Jbeta reverse. Only in-frame clones appear in the TCRdb table, and some are missing; sequencing was by immunoSEQ multiplex PCR. The sample records about 180,000 clones, around 78% being singletons. The CDR3 consists of 14 residues. The germline V gene encodes CDR1 MNHNS and CDR2 SASEGT. V was shortened by 6 bases and J by 2 bases, with 13 bases between the two germline ends. The sequenced sample was PBMCs. The chain couples TRBV6-1 to TRBJ1-1; D is possibly TRBD1 (5 bases). The clonotype comes from a man between 18 and 35 years old in good health and CMV-seronegative. CDR3 in DNA: TGTGCCAGCAGCGACTCCGGGGGTAACACTGAAGCTTTCTTT. It is translated as CASSDSGGNTEAFF.